This T cell receptor beta chain was documented in a study of neurological immune-mediated disorders. TCRdb independently ran MiXCR on the 5' RACE reads; one entry per CDR3 protein. The table records about 44,000 distinct CDR3 sequences, approximately 21% of them present only once. Time point defined: technical triplicate 3. Sequencing used PBMCs. This sequence was found in a man aged 55-75 years with HTLV-1-associated myelopathy (HAM/TSP).

The chain's CDR3 is CASSSDRVNSPLHF. For the CDR3, the DNA is TGTGCCAGCAGTTCGGACAGGGTAAATTCACCCCTCCACTTT. This sequence joins TRBV12-3 or TRBV12-4 and TRBJ1-6; 8 nucleotides agree with TRBD1. The CDR3 is 14 residues long. The trim removed 4 bases at V and 7 bases at J, leaving 3 bases unmatched.